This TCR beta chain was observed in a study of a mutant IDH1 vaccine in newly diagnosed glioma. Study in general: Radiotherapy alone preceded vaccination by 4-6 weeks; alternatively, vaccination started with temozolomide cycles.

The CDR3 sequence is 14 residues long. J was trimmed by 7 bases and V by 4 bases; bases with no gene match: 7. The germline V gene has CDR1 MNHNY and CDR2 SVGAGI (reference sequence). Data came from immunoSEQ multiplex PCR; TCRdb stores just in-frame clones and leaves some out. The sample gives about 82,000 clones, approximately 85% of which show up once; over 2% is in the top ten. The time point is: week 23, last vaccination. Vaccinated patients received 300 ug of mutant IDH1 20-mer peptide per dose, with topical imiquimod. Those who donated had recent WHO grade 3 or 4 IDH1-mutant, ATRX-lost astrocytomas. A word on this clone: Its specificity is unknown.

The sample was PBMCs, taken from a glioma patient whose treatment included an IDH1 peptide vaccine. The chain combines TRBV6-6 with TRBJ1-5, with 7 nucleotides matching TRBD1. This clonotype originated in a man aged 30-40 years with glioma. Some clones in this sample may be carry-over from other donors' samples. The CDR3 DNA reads TGTGCCAGCAGTTCGACAGGGACGGTCCAGCCCCAGCATTTT. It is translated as CASSSTGTVQPQHF.